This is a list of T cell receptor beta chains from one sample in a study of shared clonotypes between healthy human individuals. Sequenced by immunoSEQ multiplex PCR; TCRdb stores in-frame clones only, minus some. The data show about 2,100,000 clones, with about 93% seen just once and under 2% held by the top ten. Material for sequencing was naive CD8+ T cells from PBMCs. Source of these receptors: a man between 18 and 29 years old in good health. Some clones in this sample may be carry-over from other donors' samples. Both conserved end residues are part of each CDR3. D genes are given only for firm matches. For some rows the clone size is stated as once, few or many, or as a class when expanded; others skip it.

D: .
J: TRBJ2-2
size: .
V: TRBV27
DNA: TGTGCCAGCAGTTGGGGGCCCGGGGGCACCGGGGAGCTGTTTTTT
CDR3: CASSWGPGGTGELFF

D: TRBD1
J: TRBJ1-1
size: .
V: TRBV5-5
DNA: TGTGCCAGCAGCTTAAACAGGGGAGGGGGCACTGAAGCTTTCTTT
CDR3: CASSLNRGGGTEAFF

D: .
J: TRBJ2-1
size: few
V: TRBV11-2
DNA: TGTGCCAGCAGCTTAGGTCGGCTCGGGCAGTTCTTC
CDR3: CASSLGRLGQFF

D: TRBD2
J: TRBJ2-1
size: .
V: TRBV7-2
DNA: TGTGCCAGCAGCTTAAGGGTTAGCGGGAGAGGGAATGAGCAGTTCTTC
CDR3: CASSLRVSGRGNEQFF

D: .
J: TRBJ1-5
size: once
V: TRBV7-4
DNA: TGTGCCAGCAGCCCACGCGGGCGGGCACGTAGACCCATACCATATAGCAATCAGCCCCAGCATTTT
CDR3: CASSPRGRARRPIPYSNQPQHF

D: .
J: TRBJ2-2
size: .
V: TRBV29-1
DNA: TGCAGCGTCCCAGCGGTGGACAACCCCGGGGAGCTGTTTTTT
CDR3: CSVPAVDNPGELFF

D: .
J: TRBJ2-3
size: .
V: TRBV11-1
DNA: TGTGCCAGCAGTCGTCGACTAGGGAGCACAGATACGCAGTATTTT
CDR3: CASSRRLGSTDTQYF

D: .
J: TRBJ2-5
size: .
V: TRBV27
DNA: TGTGCCAGCAGTACCTCCGGGACCCAAGAGACCCAGTACTTC
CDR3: CASSTSGTQETQYF

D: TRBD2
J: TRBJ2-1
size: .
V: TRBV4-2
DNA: TGTGCCAGCAGCCAATTCCTAGCGGGAGGTTACAATGAGCAGTTCTTC
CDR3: CASSQFLAGGYNEQFF

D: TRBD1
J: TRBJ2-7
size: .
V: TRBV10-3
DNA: TGTGCCATCAGTGAGTCGGACAGGGGAACGAACGAGCAGTACTTC
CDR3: CAISESDRGTNEQYF

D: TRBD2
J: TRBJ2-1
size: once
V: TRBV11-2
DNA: TGTGCCAGCAGCCTAGCGGGAGGGCCGGGTAATGAGCAGTTCTTC
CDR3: CASSLAGGPGNEQFF

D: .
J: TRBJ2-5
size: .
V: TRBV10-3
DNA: TGTGCCATCAGTGGGGGGGTCATGGAGACCCAGTACTTC
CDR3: CAISGGVMETQYF

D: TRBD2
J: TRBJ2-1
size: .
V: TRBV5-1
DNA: TGCGCCAGCAGCTTTTCTAGCGGGCCTTACAATGAGCAGTTCTTC
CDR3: CASSFSSGPYNEQFF

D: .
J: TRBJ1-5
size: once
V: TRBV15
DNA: TGTGCCACCAGCGGACCAAGCAGGGGAGGGCAGCCCCAGCATTTT
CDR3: CATSGPSRGGQPQHF

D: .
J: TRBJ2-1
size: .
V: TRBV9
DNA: TGTGCCAGCAGCGTTACTAGCATACCTTACAATGAGCAGTTCTTC
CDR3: CASSVTSIPYNEQFF

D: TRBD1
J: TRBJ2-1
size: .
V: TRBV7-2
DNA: TGTGCCAGCAGCTCCTACCGGGACAGCTACAATGAGCAGTTCTTC
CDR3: CASSSYRDSYNEQFF

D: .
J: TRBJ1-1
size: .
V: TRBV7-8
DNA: TGTGCCAGCAGCTCGATCGCACAGGGAGACCTACCTGAAGCTTTCTTT
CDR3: CASSSIAQGDLPEAFF

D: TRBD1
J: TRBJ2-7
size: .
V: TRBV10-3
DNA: TGTGCCATCAGTGAGTCGGCCGGACAGGGTCGTAACTTCTACGAGCAGTACTTC
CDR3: CAISESAGQGRNFYEQYF

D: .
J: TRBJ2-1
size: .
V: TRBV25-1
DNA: TGTGCCAGCAGTGACAGGGTTTCCTACAATGAGCAGTTCTTC
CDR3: CASSDRVSYNEQFF

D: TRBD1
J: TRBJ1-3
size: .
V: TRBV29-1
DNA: TGCAGCGGCGGGGGACAGGGGGCTGGAAACACCATATATTTT
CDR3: CSGGGQGAGNTIYF

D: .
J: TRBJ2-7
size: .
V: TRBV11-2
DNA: TGTGCCAGCAGCTTATCGCGTACCTACGAGCAGTACTTC
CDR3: CASSLSRTYEQYF

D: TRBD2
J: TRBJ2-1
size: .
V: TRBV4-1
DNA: TGCGCCAGCAGTCGGACTAGCGGGGGGTACAATGAGCAGTTCTTC
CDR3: CASSRTSGGYNEQFF